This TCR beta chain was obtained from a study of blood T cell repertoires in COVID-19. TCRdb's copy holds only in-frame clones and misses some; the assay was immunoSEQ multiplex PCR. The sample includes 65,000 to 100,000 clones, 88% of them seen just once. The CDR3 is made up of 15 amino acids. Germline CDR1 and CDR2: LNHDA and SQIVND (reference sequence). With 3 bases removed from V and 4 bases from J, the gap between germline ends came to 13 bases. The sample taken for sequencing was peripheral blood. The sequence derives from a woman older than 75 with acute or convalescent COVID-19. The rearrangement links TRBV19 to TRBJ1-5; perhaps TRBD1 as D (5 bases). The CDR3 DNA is TGTGCCAGTAGTATGGGGAGGGGCGGAAATCAGCCCCAGCATTTT. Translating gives CASSMGRGGNQPQHF.